The 13 T cell receptor beta chains presented below share a single source sample, sequenced in a study of response to subunit inactivated influenza vaccine. One entry per CDR3 protein results from TCRdb running MiXCR on the RT-PCR reads. The sample lists approximately 310,000 distinct CDR3 sequences, about a fifth occurring once. The material was PBMCs from blood, obtained less than 22 months after vaccination. Every receptor here comes from a man aged 50-75 years who received an inactivated influenza vaccine.

J is TRBJ2-5 and V is TRBV29-1; no definite D call. CDR1 SQVTM and CDR2 ANQGSEA come from the germline V gene. This CDR3 has 13 residues. V lost 3 bases, J lost 5 bases, and 13 bases lay in between. CDR3 amino acids: CSVEGHLRETQYF. CDR3 nucleotides: TGCAGCGTTGAGGGTCACCTAAGGGAGACCCAGTACTTC.

This clonotype was picked up a small number of times. The CDR3 DNA is TGCGCCAGCAGCTTGGTTCAGGGGTCGGGGTGGAACACTGAAGCTTTCTTT. Amino acids: CASSLVQGSGWNTEAFF. The genes are TRBV5-1 and TRBJ1-1; tentatively, D is TRBD1 (6 bases). The CDR3 runs 17 residues. V was pared by 0 bases and J by 1 base, with 16 bases between. In germline, CDR1 is SGHRS, CDR2 YFSETQ.

In this sample, this clonotype turned up many times. The chain combines TRBV4-3 with TRBJ2-2; weak D call: TRBD1 (6 bases). Germline V gene lookup returns CDR1 LGHNA and CDR2 YSLEER. CDR3 length: 17 amino acids. Trimming cost V 2 bases and J 5 bases, with 18 bases left between them. The CDR3 bases are TGCGCCAGCAGCCAATTATACAGGGTTGATCAGACCGGGGAGCTGTTTTTT. This gives the protein CASSQLYRVDQTGELFF.

Only a few counts were recorded for this clonotype. This chain uses TRBV3-1 with TRBJ1-1; TRBD1 agrees at 8 bases. Germline V CDR1 and CDR2: LGHDT, YNNKEL (reference sequence). This CDR3 spans 14 amino acids. V lost 5 bases and J lost 6; bases outside the gene matches: 8. CDR3 DNA: TGTGCCAGCAGCAAAGGACAGGGCTCGTCTGAAGCTTTCTTT. The encoded protein is CASSKGQGSSEAFF.

The CDR3: CASSKSLPVYQETQYF. Here the CDR3 DNA reads TGTGCCAGCAGCAAATCACTACCCGTATACCAAGAGACCCAGTACTTC. The chain joins TRBV21-1 to TRBJ2-5. TRBV21-1 is flagged as a pseudogene. This CDR3 spans 16 amino acids.

This clonotype was recorded at least ten times. The genes are TRBV21-1 and TRBJ2-1; the D segment call TRBD2 is taken from the table without a DNA check. TRBV21-1 has pseudogene status. The CDR3 runs to 18 residues. The CDR3 nucleotides read TGTGCCAGCAGCAAAGCCCCTCGTAGCGGGGGGCTAGGGAATGAGCAGTTCTTC. Its translation: CASSKAPRSGGLGNEQFF.

Remarks on this clonotype: An end of the junction does not agree with germline; a read error may underlie this. This chain uses TRBV20-1 with TRBJ1-2; unclear D gene. CDR3 length: 13 residues. Germline V gene lookup returns CDR1 DFQATT and CDR2 SNEGSKA (reference sequence). The chain's CDR3 is CSARVLSDYGYTF. The CDR3 DNA follows: TGCAGTGCTAGAGTTCTCTCAGACTACGGCTACACCTTC.

The V call is TRBV6-1, the J call TRBJ2-7; a weak D match, TRBD1 (5 bases). The V end was cut by 7 bases, the J end by 4 bases, with 17 bases between. Germline V CDR1 and CDR2: MNHNS, SASEGT. This CDR3 spans 14 amino acids. The CDR3 loop is CASNPDRTFYEQYF. For the CDR3, the DNA is TGTGCCAGCAACCCAGATCGGACATTTTACGAGCAGTACTTC.

The chain has TRBV13 and TRBJ2-7; the match to TRBD1 covers 7 bases. V dropped 5 bases and J dropped 3; count of bases not matched to a gene: 10. CDR1 and CDR2 (germline): PRHDT, FYEKMQ (reference sequence). This CDR3 region has 15 residues. CDR3 loop: CASSLLDRDSYEQYF. CDR3 in DNA: TGTGCCAGCAGCCTCCTTGACAGGGACAGCTACGAGCAGTACTTC.

V gene TRBV12-3 or TRBV12-4 combines with J gene TRBJ2-3, with 14 bases that match TRBD2. The V segment lost 5 bases and the J segment 4 bases; nucleotides outside the gene matches: 2. The CDR3 runs 15 residues. The CDR3 bases are TGTGCCAGCAGTCGACTAGCGGGAGGGTCAGATACGCAGTATTTT. Its protein product is CASSRLAGGSDTQYF.

The rearrangement links TRBV4-3 to TRBJ2-7; no definite D call. V was shortened by 1 base and J by 5 bases, with 12 bases between the two germline ends. Germline assignment: CDR1 LGHNA and CDR2 YSLEER. There are 14 residues in the CDR3. CDR3 sequence: CASSQVGKLNEQYF. As DNA, the CDR3 is TGCGCCAGCAGCCAAGTAGGGAAACTTAACGAGCAGTACTTC.

This clonotype was found a few times. The chain links TRBV20-1 to TRBJ1-1; a weak D match, TRBD1 (5 bases). Per the germline V gene, CDR1 is DFQATT and CDR2 is SNEGSKA (reference sequence). Trimming cost V 5 bases and J 1 base, with 20 bases left between them. CDR3 length: 16 amino acids. The CDR3 DNA reads as TGCAGTGCTGGGGCCGGGGCCCGGTTTAAGAACACTGAAGCTTTCTTT. This codes for CSAGAGARFKNTEAFF.

The chain links TRBV6-5 to TRBJ2-5; D is unresolved. Germline CDR1 reads MNHEY; CDR2 reads SVGAGI. V lost 0 bases, J lost 1 base, and 9 bases lay in between. This CDR3 comprises 15 residues. This CDR3 reads CASSYSGRRQETQYF. For the CDR3, the DNA is TGTGCCAGCAGTTACTCGGGCCGTCGCCAAGAGACCCAGTACTTC.